This TCR beta chain was sequenced in a study of spatial heterogeneity in lung cancer (dated by TCRdb to 2018 to 2020). About the full investigation: Beta-chain transcripts were consistently detected in greater numbers than alpha-chain transcripts, which likely reflected higher beta-chain transcript abundance. In the raw uncorrected reads, each unique combination of TCR and UMI appeared on average more than ten times. TCR alpha and beta repertoires were quantitatively compared across multiple tumor regions, matched nontumor lung and blood in non-small cell lung cancer. Nonsynonymous mutation counts, determined by whole-exome sequencing of tumor tissue, were related to TCR repertoire features. Both alpha and beta chains were TCR-sequenced in roughly 200 tumor regions, about 64 matched nontumor lung samples and 56 PBMC samples obtained at surgery.

The time point label, read with the paper, signifies: sample taken at primary tumor resection. Without any cell sorting, TCR sequencing was performed on whole RNA extracted either from tumor and nontumor lung tissue or from cryopreserved PBMC samples. Donors were some 67 patients with early-stage, untreated non-small cell lung cancer from the lung TRACERx cohort. Only patients with enough RNA available from two or more tumor regions were chosen for TCR sequencing. Broader findings and caveats from the paper: Ubiquitous expanded tumor TCRs were found in blood more often at tumor resection than at routine follow-up. Additional single-cell paired TCR alpha and beta sequencing was considered necessary to confirm, at a functional level, the hypothesis that regional TCRs recognize regional mutations.

Libraries were made using 5' RACE. Sequencing was performed on a NextSeq 500. To allow correction of PCR and sequencing errors, the TCR library protocol tagged every TCR cDNA molecule with a unique molecular identifier. The authors' analysis ran thus. TCR identification, UMI-based error correction and CDR3 extraction were performed with Decombinator tools. Expanded TCRs were defined as those above a frequency of 2 per 1,000, corresponding to the top 1% of the tumor frequency distribution. Renyi diversity was calculated using the R vegan package after each repertoire was subsampled 100 times to 5,000 TCRs. CDR3 similarity networks were built from amino acid triplet string-kernel similarity, connecting CDR3s with pairwise similarity above 0.82. TCRdb handled the public reads itself, with Q25 trimming in fastp and clone calling in MiXCR, and kept productive beta chains. Here each entry gathers all rows of one CDR3 protein and keeps the most common genes and DNA. What appears here as the V and J calls and clone size reflects TCRdb's work, not the paper's. The table for this sample lists approximately 44,000 distinct CDR3 sequences; around 13% of them were counted only once. Around 56% of the sample goes to the ten largest clones.

At least ten counts were recorded for this clonotype. What antigen it recognizes has not been identified. There are no base qualities to consult, and no much larger clone falls within one base. The germline V gene specifies ENHRY as CDR1 and SYGVKD as CDR2. Germline trimming: 8 bases from V, 0 bases from J; junction bases outside gene matches: 10. The CDR3 goes from the cysteine to the phenylalanine over 18 residues. Only CDR3 DNA remains: 54 bases, in frame from the first base. The sequencing here drew on PBMCs, taken at surgery. The origin of this receptor is a male donor with early-stage non-small cell lung cancer. The chain is assembled from TRBV10-3 and TRBJ2-1; 13 bases in the middle match TRBD2. Here is the DNA: TGTGCCATCGGGTTGGGACTAGCGGGGTCCTACTCCTACAATGAGCAGTTCTTC. This translates into CAIGLGLAGSYSYNEQFF.